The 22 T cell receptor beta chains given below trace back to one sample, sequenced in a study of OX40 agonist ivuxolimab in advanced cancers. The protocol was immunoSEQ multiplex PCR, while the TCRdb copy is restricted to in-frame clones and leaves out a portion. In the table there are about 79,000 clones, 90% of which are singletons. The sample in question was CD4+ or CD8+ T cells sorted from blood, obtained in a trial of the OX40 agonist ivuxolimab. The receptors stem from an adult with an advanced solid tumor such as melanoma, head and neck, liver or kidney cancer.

CDR3 DNA sequence: TGTGCCAGCACCCCACTCGGGTTCTCTGGGGCCAACGTCCTGACTTTC. Its translation is CASTPLGFSGANVLTF. The rearrangement links TRBV27 to TRBJ2-6; D is unresolved. This CDR3 contains 16 residues. CDR1 MNHEY and CDR2 SMNVEV come from the germline V gene (reference sequence). V gave up 7 bases and J gave up 0 bases, with 13 bases separating them.

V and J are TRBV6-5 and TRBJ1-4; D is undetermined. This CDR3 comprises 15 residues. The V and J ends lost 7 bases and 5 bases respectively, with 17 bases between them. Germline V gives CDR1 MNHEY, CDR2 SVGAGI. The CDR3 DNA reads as TGTGCCAGCACCCCCTCGGGAGCGTGGAATGAAAAACTGTTTTTT. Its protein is CASTPSGAWNEKLFF.

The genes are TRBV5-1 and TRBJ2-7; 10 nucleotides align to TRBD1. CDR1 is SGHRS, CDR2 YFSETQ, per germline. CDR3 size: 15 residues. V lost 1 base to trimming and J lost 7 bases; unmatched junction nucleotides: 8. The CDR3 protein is CASSLSKLDRGEQYF. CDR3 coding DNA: TGCGCCAGCAGCTTGTCAAAGCTGGACAGGGGGGAGCAGTACTTC.

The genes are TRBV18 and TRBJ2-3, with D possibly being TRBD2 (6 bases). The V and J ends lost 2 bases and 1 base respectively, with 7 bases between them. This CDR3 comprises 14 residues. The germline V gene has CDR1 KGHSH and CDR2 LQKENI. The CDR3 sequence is CASSPGGGTDTQYF. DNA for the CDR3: TGTGCCAGCTCACCAGGAGGGGGCACAGATACGCAGTATTTT.

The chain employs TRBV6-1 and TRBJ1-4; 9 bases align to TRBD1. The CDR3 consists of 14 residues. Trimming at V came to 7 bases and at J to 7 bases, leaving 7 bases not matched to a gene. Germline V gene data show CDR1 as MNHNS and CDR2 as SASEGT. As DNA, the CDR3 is TGTGCCAGCAAAGCCGGGACAGGGAGTGAAAAACTGTTTTTT. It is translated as CASKAGTGSEKLFF.

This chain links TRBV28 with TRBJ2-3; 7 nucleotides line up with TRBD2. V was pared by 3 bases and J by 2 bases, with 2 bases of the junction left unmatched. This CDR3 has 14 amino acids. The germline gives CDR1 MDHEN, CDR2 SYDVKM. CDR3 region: CASSFSGSTDTQYF. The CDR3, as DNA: TGTGCCAGCAGTTTTAGCGGGTCCACAGATACGCAGTATTTT.

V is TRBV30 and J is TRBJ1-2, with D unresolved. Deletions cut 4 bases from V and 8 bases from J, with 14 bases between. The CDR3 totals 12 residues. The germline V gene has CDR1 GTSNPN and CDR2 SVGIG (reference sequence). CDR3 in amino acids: CAWTQWGRGYTF. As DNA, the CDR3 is TGTGCCTGGACTCAGTGGGGTCGAGGCTACACCTTC.

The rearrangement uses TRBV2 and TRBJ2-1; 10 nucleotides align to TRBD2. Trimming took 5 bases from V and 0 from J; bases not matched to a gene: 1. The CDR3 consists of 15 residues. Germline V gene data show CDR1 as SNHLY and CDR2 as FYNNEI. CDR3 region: CASSSSGSSYNEQFF. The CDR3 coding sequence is TGTGCCAGCAGTTCTAGCGGGAGCTCCTACAATGAGCAGTTCTTC. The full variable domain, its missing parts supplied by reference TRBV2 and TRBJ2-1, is EPEVTQTPSHQVTQMGQEVILRCVPISNHLYFYWYRQILGQKVEFLVSFYNNEISEKSEIFDDQFSVERPDGSNFTLKIRSTKLEDSAMYFCASSSSGSSYNEQFFGPGTRLTVL.

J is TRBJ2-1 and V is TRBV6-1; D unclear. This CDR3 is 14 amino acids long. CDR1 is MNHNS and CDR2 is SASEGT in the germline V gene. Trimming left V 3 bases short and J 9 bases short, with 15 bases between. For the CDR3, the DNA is TGTGCCAGCAGTGATTGGAAGGGCGGCGGTGAGCAGTTCTTC. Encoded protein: CASSDWKGGGEQFF.

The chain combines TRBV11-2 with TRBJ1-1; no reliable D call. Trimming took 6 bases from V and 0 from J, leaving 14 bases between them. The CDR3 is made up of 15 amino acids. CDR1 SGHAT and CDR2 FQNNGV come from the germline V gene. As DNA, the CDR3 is TGTGCCAGCAGACCGGTACTCTCAGTGAACACTGAAGCTTTCTTT. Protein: CASRPVLSVNTEAFF.

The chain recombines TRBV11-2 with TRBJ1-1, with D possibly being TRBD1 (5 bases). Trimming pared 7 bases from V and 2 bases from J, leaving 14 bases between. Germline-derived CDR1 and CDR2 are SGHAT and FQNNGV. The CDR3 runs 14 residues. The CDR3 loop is CASKLGQGNTEAFF. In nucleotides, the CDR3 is TGTGCCAGCAAACTCGGGCAGGGAAACACTGAAGCTTTCTTT.

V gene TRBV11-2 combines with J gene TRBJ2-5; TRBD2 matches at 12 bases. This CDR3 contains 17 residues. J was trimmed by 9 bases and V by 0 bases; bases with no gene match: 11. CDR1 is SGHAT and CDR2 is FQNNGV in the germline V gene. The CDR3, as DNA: TGTGCCAGCAGCTTAGATATAAGGACTAGCGGGAATGGGCCCCAGTACTTC. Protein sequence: CASSLDIRTSGNGPQYF.

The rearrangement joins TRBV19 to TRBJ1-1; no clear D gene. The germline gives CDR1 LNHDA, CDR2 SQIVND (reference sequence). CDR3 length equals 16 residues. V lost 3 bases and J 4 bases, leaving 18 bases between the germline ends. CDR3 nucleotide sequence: TGTGCCAGTAGTATCGATGGACGAGGGATGGGCACTGAAGCTTTCTTT. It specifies CASSIDGRGMGTEAFF.

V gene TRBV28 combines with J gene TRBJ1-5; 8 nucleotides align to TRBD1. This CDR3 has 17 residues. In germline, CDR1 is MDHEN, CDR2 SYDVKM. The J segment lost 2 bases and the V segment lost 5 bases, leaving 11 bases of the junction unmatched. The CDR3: CASSALGTGGGNQPQHF. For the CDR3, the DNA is TGTGCCAGCAGTGCCCTAGGGACAGGTGGGGGCAATCAGCCCCAGCATTTT.

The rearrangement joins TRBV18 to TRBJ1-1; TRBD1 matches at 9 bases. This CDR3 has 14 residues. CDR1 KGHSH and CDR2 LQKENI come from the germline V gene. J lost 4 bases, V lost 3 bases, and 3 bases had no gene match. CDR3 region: CASSPETGGTEAFF. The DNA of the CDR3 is TGTGCCAGCTCACCGGAGACAGGGGGCACTGAAGCTTTCTTT.

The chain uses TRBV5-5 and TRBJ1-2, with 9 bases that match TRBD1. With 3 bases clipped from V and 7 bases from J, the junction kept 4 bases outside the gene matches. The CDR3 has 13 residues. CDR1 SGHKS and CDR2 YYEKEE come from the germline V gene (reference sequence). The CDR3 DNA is TGTGCCAGCAGCTGGGACAGGGTGAGTGGCTACACCTTC. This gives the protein CASSWDRVSGYTF. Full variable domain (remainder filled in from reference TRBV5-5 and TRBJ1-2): DAGVTQSPTHLIKTRGQQVTLRCSPISGHKSVSWYQQVLGQGPQFIFQYYEKEERGRGNFPDRFSARQFPNYSSELNVNALLLGDSALYLCASSWDRVSGYTFGSGTRLTVV.

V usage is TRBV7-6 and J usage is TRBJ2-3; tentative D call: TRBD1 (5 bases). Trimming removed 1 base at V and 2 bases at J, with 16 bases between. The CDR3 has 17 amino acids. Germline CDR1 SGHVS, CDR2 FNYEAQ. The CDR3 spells CASSLGGAYRLTDTQYF. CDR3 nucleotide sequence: TGTGCCAGCAGCTTAGGGGGCGCATACCGCCTCACAGATACGCAGTATTTT. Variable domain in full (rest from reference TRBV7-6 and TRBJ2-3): GAGVSQSPRYKVTKRGQDVALRCDPISGHVSLYWYRQALGQGPEFLTYFNYEAQQDKSGLPNDRFSAERPEGSISTLTIQRTEQRDSAMYRCASSLGGAYRLTDTQYFGPGTRLTVL.

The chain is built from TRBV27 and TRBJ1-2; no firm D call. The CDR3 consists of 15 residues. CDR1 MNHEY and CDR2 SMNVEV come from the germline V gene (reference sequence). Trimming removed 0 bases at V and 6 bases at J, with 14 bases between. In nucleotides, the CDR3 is TGTGCCAGCAGTTTATCGATGCTCACAGCCCATGGCTACACCTTC. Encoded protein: CASSLSMLTAHGYTF.

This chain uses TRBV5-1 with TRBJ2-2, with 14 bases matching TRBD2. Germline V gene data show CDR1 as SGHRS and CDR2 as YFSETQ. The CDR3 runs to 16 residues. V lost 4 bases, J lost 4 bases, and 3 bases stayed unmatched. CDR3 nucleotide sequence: TGCGCCAGCAGCCTGGGACTAGCGGGGGTCACCGGGGAGCTGTTTTTT. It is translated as CASSLGLAGVTGELFF.

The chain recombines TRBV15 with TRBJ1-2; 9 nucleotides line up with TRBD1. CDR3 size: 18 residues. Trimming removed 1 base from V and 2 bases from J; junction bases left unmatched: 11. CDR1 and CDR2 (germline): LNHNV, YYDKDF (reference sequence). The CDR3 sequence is CATSRVLDSGTGNYGYTF. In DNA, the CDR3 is TGTGCCACCAGCAGAGTATTGGACTCCGGGACAGGGAACTATGGCTACACCTTC. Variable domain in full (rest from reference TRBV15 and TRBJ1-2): DAMVIQNPRYQVTQFGKPVTLSCSQTLNHNVMYWYQQKSSQAPKLLFHYYDKDFNNEADTPDNFQSRRPNTSFCFLDIRSPGLGDTAMYLCATSRVLDSGTGNYGYTFGSGTRLTVV.

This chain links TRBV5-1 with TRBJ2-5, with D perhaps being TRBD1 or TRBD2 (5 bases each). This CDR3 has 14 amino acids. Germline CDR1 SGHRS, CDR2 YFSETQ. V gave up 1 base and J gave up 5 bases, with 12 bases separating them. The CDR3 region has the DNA TGCGCCAGCAGCTTGAGGGGTCGGGATGAGACCCAGTACTTC. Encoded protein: CASSLRGRDETQYF.

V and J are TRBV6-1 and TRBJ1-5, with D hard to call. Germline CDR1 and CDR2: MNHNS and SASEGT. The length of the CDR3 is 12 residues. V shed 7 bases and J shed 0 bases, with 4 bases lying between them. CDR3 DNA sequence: TGTGCCAGCAAGGGTAGCAATCAGCCCCAGCATTTT. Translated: CASKGSNQPQHF.